Listed below are T cell receptor beta chains from one sample, sequenced in a study of chemoradiotherapy in HPV16-positive cancers. Generated by immunoSEQ multiplex PCR, the TCRdb table keeps only in-frame clones and is missing some. The sample contains a few thousand clones, nearly 90% of which appear only once. The material was tumor tissue, obtained from a patient who underwent chemoradiotherapy. The receptors here all came from a human donor with HPV-associated anogenital cancer. CDR3s include the opening cysteine and the closing phenylalanine or tryptophan. The D gene is left open where the match is weak.

V gene: TRBV7-9
J gene: TRBJ1-1
CDR3 length: 14
D gene: TRBD1
CDR3 protein: CASSFRQGNTEAFF
CDR3 DNA: TGTGCCAGCAGCTTTCGACAGGGTAACACTGAAGCTTTCTTT

V gene: TRBV5-1
J gene: TRBJ2-5
CDR3 length: 15
D gene: NA
CDR3 protein: CASSTRPSEEATQYF
CDR3 DNA: TGCGCCAGCAGCACGCGTCCCTCGGAGGAGGCGACCCAGTACTTC

V gene: TRBV19
J gene: TRBJ1-1
CDR3 length: 18
D gene: NA
CDR3 protein: CASRRRFRAGDRNTEAFF
CDR3 DNA: TGTGCCAGTAGAAGACGGTTTAGGGCAGGGGATCGGAACACTGAAGCTTTCTTT

V gene: TRBV6-4
J gene: TRBJ1-5
CDR3 length: 14
D gene: NA
CDR3 protein: CASKAALFNQPQHF
CDR3 DNA: TGTGCCAGCAAGGCAGCCCTTTTCAATCAGCCCCAGCATTTT

V gene: TRBV27
J gene: TRBJ1-5
CDR3 length: 17
D gene: NA
CDR3 protein: CASRSDSELPSNQPQHF
CDR3 DNA: TGTGCCAGCCGGTCCGACAGCGAACTTCCGAGCAATCAGCCCCAGCATTTT

V gene: TRBV7-6
J gene: TRBJ1-3
CDR3 length: 17
D gene: NA
CDR3 protein: CASSTPRSRGSGNTIYF
CDR3 DNA: TGTGCCAGCAGCACTCCCAGGTCCAGGGGCTCTGGAAACACCATATATTTT

V gene: TRBV11-2
J gene: TRBJ2-1
CDR3 length: 17
D gene: TRBD2
CDR3 protein: CASSYRGASGSINEQFF
CDR3 DNA: TGTGCCAGCAGCTATAGGGGGGCTAGCGGGAGTATCAATGAGCAGTTCTTC

V gene: TRBV19
J gene: TRBJ2-5
CDR3 length: 17
D gene: NA
CDR3 protein: CASSIIPGQSGQETQYF
CDR3 DNA: TGTGCCAGTAGTATAATCCCCGGTCAAAGCGGACAAGAGACCCAGTACTTC

V gene: TRBV14
J gene: TRBJ2-3
CDR3 length: 14
D gene: NA
CDR3 protein: CASSQTGRRGTQYF
CDR3 DNA: TGTGCCAGCAGCCAGACAGGGAGGAGAGGTACGCAGTATTTT

V gene: TRBV19
J gene: TRBJ2-1
CDR3 length: 13
D gene: NA
CDR3 protein: CASKEQSYNEQFF
CDR3 DNA: TGTGCCAGTAAAGAACAGTCCTACAATGAGCAGTTCTTC

V gene: TRBV7-9
J gene: TRBJ2-3
CDR3 length: 15
D gene: TRBD1
CDR3 protein: CASSVPGQGMNTQYF
CDR3 DNA: TGTGCCAGCAGCGTACCGGGACAGGGTATGAATACGCAGTATTTT

V gene: TRBV7-9
J gene: TRBJ2-7
CDR3 length: 15
D gene: NA
CDR3 protein: CASSQPARETYEQYF
CDR3 DNA: TGTGCCAGCAGCCAACCGGCCCGGGAGACCTACGAGCAGTACTTC

V gene: TRBV1
J gene: TRBJ2-6
CDR3 length: 16
D gene: NA
CDR3 protein: CTSSQPLLAGANVLTF
CDR3 DNA: TGCACCAGCAGCCAACCCCTTCTAGCTGGGGCCAACGTCCTGACTTTC

V gene: TRBV11-2
J gene: TRBJ2-1
CDR3 length: 14
D gene: TRBD2
CDR3 protein: CASTLRAGPNEQFF
CDR3 DNA: TGTGCCAGCACACTACGAGCGGGACCCAATGAGCAGTTCTTC

V gene: TRBV7-9
J gene: TRBJ2-3
CDR3 length: 17
D gene: TRBD2
CDR3 protein: CASSMGLAGGPGDTQYF
CDR3 DNA: TGTGCCAGCAGCATGGGACTAGCGGGAGGGCCGGGAGATACGCAGTATTTT

V gene: TRBV10-2
J gene: TRBJ2-1
CDR3 length: 14
D gene: TRBD1
CDR3 protein: CASRWDRGLNEQFF
CDR3 DNA: TGCGCCAGCAGATGGGACAGGGGATTAAATGAGCAGTTCTTC

V gene: TRBV6-5
J gene: TRBJ1-3
CDR3 length: 15
D gene: TRBD1
CDR3 protein: CASSRDRLSGNTIYF
CDR3 DNA: TGTGCCAGCAGCCGGGACAGACTTTCTGGAAACACCATATATTTT

V gene: TRBV5-3
J gene: TRBJ2-2
CDR3 length: 11
D gene: NA
CDR3 protein: CASPREGELFF
CDR3 DNA: TGTGCCAGCCCTCGGGAGGGGGAGCTGTTTTTT